The 10 T cell receptor beta chains given below trace back to one sample, sequenced in a study of Tregs in tolerant kidney transplant recipients. Method: immunoSEQ multiplex PCR; TCRdb's copy keeps in-frame clones and lacks some. This sample has 15,000 to 19,000 clones, with roughly 92% found just once. Material: CD8+ T cells from blood. The source is a human donor in good health.

A word on this clone: The same CDR3 can be traced to other DNA sequences in this sample. The chain combines TRBV27 with TRBJ2-7; TRBD1 or TRBD2 may be the D gene (5 bases each). Germline CDR1 is MNHEY and CDR2 is SMNVEV (reference sequence). This CDR3 contains 12 residues. Trimming stripped 4 bases from V and 7 bases from J, with 11 bases between. The CDR3 spells CASSSQGPEQYF. CDR3 coding DNA: TGTGCCAGCAGTTCCCAGGGACCTGAGCAGTACTTC.

The chain is built from TRBV25-1 and TRBJ1-2; D call uncertain. The CDR3 runs to 13 residues. Trimming pared 10 bases from V and 4 bases from J, leaving 16 bases between. Germline V gene lookup returns CDR1 MGHDK and CDR2 SYGVNS. The CDR3 coding sequence is TGTGCCACCCTCGTAGGACCCCCCTATGGCTACACCTTC. Translated, it gives CATLVGPPYGYTF.

The chain couples TRBV27 to TRBJ2-1, with TRBD2 matching 7 bases. Germline V gene sequence: CDR1 MNHEY, CDR2 SMNVEV (reference sequence). The CDR3 extends over 13 amino acids. The junction had 9 bases not matched to a gene; V was cut back by 6 bases and J by 10 bases. This CDR3 is CASSPLLAREQFF. CDR3 in DNA: TGTGCCAGCAGCCCCCTACTAGCGAGGGAGCAGTTCTTC.

The chain recombines TRBV5-3 with TRBJ2-5; 13 bases line up with TRBD2. TRBV5-3 is placed among ORFs of uncertain function. J gave up 5 bases and V 4 bases, and 8 bases lay outside the gene matches. This CDR3 has 16 residues. The CDR3 reads CARSTGTSGDGETQYF. In DNA form, the CDR3 reads TGTGCCAGAAGCACCGGGACTAGCGGGGATGGGGAGACCCAGTACTTC.

The V gene is TRBV5-1, the J gene TRBJ1-2, with D possibly TRBD1 on 6 matching bases. The CDR3 is 15 residues long. CDR1 is SGHRS and CDR2 is YFSETQ in the germline V gene. Between the trimmed V and J ends, which lost 3 bases and 10 bases, there was a span of 22 bases. The CDR3 bases are TGCGCCAGCAGCTCCCACTCCGGGGGGGGCCGGGACTACACCTTC. Its protein is CASSSHSGGGRDYTF.

The rearrangement joins TRBV7-9 to TRBJ2-7; D possibly corresponds to TRBD1 (6 bases). The CDR3 is 13 residues long. V dropped 4 bases and J dropped 7 bases, with 14 bases sitting between them. CDR1 and CDR2 (germline): SEHNR, FQNEAQ (reference sequence). The CDR3 reads CASSSGQFIEQYF. The CDR3 DNA reads TGTGCCAGCAGCTCTGGACAGTTTATTGAGCAGTACTTC. The full variable domain, completed using reference TRBV7-9 and TRBJ2-7, is DTGVSQNPRHKITKRGQNVTFRCDPISEHNRLYWYRQTLGQGPEFLTYFQNEAQLEKSRLLSDRFSAERPKGSFSTLEIQRTEQGDSAMYLCASSSGQFIEQYFGPGTRLTVT.

The chain is built from TRBV4-1 and TRBJ1-5; the D gene is possibly TRBD1 (5 bases). Per germline, CDR1 MGHRA and CDR2 YSYEKL. Deletions cut 3 bases from V and 1 base from J, with 7 bases between. CDR3 length: 14 amino acids. CDR3 amino acids: CASSQGGSNQPQHF. DNA of the CDR3: TGCGCCAGCAGCCAGGGGGGGAGCAATCAGCCCCAGCATTTT.

The chain carries TRBV4-3 and TRBJ1-1, with TRBD1 matching over 7 bases. This CDR3 has 14 residues. Trimming at V came to 3 bases and at J to 6 bases, leaving 7 bases not matched to a gene. Germline V gives CDR1 LGHNA, CDR2 YSLEER. The CDR3 loop reads CASSQPGQPAEAFF. CDR3 nucleotide sequence: TGCGCCAGCAGCCAGCCGGGACAGCCCGCTGAAGCTTTCTTT.

This clone has just one count. The V gene is TRBV9, the J gene TRBJ2-5; 7 positions agree with TRBD2. This CDR3 has 14 residues. The J segment lost 1 base and the V segment lost 3 bases, leaving 3 bases of the junction unmatched. Germline lookup yields CDR1 SGDLS and CDR2 YYNGEE. Written as DNA, the CDR3 is TGTGCCAGCAGCGGCTGGGGGGGCCAAGAGACCCAGTACTTC. This translates into CASSGWGGQETQYF.

A remark on this clone: Different DNA sequences within this sample yield the same CDR3. The CDR3 DNA reads TGCGCCAGCAGCTTGGGGCAGGGGATGACCGACGAGCAGTACTTC. Its translation: CASSLGQGMTDEQYF. The genes are TRBV5-1 and TRBJ2-7; D might be TRBD1 (6 bases). CDR1 is SGHRS and CDR2 is YFSETQ in the germline V gene. Between the trimmed V and J ends, which lost 0 bases and 5 bases, there was a span of 15 bases. This CDR3 comprises 15 residues.